Sequencing of this T cell receptor beta chain was carried out in a study of OX40 agonist ivuxolimab in advanced cancers. Data came from immunoSEQ multiplex PCR; TCRdb stores just in-frame clones and leaves some out. The profile covers around 35,000 clones, with roughly 80% appearing a single time and roughly 39% taken by the ten largest. The CDR3 loop spans 15 amino acids. Germline CDR1 is SGHVS and CDR2 is FNYEAQ. Unmatched junction bases numbered 8, after V lost 8 bases and J lost 5 bases. The input for sequencing was CD4+ or CD8+ T cells sorted from blood, taken in a trial of the OX40 agonist ivuxolimab. The TCR originated in an adult with an advanced solid tumor such as melanoma, head and neck, liver or kidney cancer. The J gene is TRBJ2-3, the V gene TRBV7-6; 12 bases align to TRBD2. The CDR3 region has the DNA TGTGCCAGCGGGGCTAGCGGGGGGGCCGTAGATACGCAGTATTTT. Translation gives CASGASGGAVDTQYF.